This T cell receptor beta chain appears in the sequencing data of a study of cytomegalovirus exposure and HLA in healthy donors (TCRdb year 2017). At the level of the whole study: According to an earlier analysis of a few hundred of the donors, 150 million to 200 million T cells yielded 90 million to 130 million unique TCR beta sequences and approximately 300 Gb of sequence data. An early release that covered 500 to 800 HLA-typed donors contained approximately 320 gigabases of sequencing data and roughly 84 million unique TCR sequences. Because of strong linkage in the cohort, five DR-DQ haplotypes were treated as single units for association and clustering. Donor age, sex, ethnicity and CMV serostatus were compiled alongside the repertoire data. The later analysis used no new phenotypic data to find candidate immune exposures, relying instead on TCR beta sequences and their occurrence across donors. To decide whether each TCR beta V gene segment behaved as functional or pseudogenic, an earlier analysis of some 600 of the donors relied on high-throughput TCR beta sequencing. Every repertoire in the discovery cohort had been generated on one and the same sequencing platform. Genome-wide SNP genotypes for about 65% of the 666 donors were used in a later genetic analysis, which treated that subset as a discovery cohort. Class I and class II HLA loci were covered by the typing at four-digit resolution. Among approximately 370 genotyped donors of the cohort, an average of about 220,000 unique TCR beta nucleotide sequences was sequenced per donor, of which about 19% were non-productive. Typing coverage varied by locus: roughly 629-640 donors for A, B, C, DRB1 and DQB1; under 550 for DQA1; nearly 610 for DPA1; roughly 450 for DPB1. Using immunosequencing, the study profiled T cell repertoires from about 620 subjects and related those repertoires to cytomegalovirus serostatus. To predict cytomegalovirus infection status, the study brought together high-throughput TCR immunosequencing, statistical association of individual TCRs with disease status, and machine learning. The study was designed to test whether signatures of past pathogen exposure could be identified by cataloging public T cell receptors. Along with the approximately 620-subject first cohort, a separate validation cohort of 120 different subjects was used. Of the roughly 390 genotyped donors, about 84% fell in the genetic ancestry cluster associated with self-reported Caucasian donors. In a later analysis, previously published TCR beta repertoires from fewer than 750 donors were re-analyzed and high-resolution HLA genotyping was added so that TCR occurrence patterns could be studied.

The cohort comprised several hundred healthy bone marrow donors. At the time of sampling, every cohort member was nominally healthy, though immune exposures that went unrecorded were likely present. The donor tested CMV seronegative, placing the donor among the 300 to 400 seronegative members of the cohort. Each donor provided a peripheral blood sample, and peripheral blood mononuclear cells were used for TCR beta sequencing. Genomic DNA extraction from the blood cell samples was performed with the Qiagen DNeasy Blood Extraction Kit. Overall results and qualifications from the work: Most TCR sequences were seen in very few donors, while some public TCRs were found in many individuals. A later genetic analysis reported fewer N-insertions in productive TCRs among donors in an Asian-associated ancestry cluster than the roughly 700-donor mean. The authors suggested that the approach could potentially be generalized to other disease states and immunological phenotypes. For the cohort, immune exposure information was limited to CMV serostatus. In a later analysis, HLA-associated TCR beta chains were found to be more clonally expanded and to have lower generation probabilities than equally common non-associated chains. In a later analysis, most CMV-associated TCR beta chains were found to appear HLA-restricted, with HLA associations seemingly driven largely by CMV exposure. A total of fewer than 200 TCR beta chains were listed by the study as associated with cytomegalovirus. Correlated functional status among segregating V segments might be attributable to linkage disequilibrium, but an unknown experimental factor could not be ruled out. Because counts were too low, fewer than 20 rarely observed V segments, including chromosome 9 orphons, were excluded from the earlier analysis of some 590 of the donors. V-gene and J-gene trimming of TCR beta chains was associated with a missense DCLRE1C variant in a later genetic analysis, and the association was replicated in an independent cohort. A later analysis found that TCR association rates varied across HLA loci, with DRB1 alleles showing the most associated TCRs and HLA-C alleles the fewest. When HLA alleles, especially DR and DQ, strongly co-occurred, TCR associations were difficult to assign to individual alleles. This cohort had only TCR beta chains sequenced, and the lack of alpha or paired-chain data limited which features could be detected. A further reported finding was that TCR beta sequences accurately predicted the HLA-A and HLA-B alleles for most subjects in the first cohort. In a later analysis, several top co-occurrence clusters were reported to appear linked to parvovirus B19, influenza, CMV and Epstein-Barr virus. Because some donors lacked HLA typing at each locus, the association tests relied only on the typed subset. In an earlier analysis of about 600 of the donors, most TCR beta V segments appeared in productive rearrangements about 87% or about 30% of the time, broadly matching IMGT annotations. Some IMGT-functional V segments, including TRBV6-2 and TRBV6-3, could not be told apart with the 87-base-pair reads, so those segments were excluded. In both the original and validation cohorts, the classifier was reported to diagnose cytomegalovirus status with high specificity and sensitivity. A few of the identified cytomegalovirus-associated TCR beta chains were confirmed in vitro to be specific for cytomegalovirus antigens. A cluster of highly shared sequence variants was judged likely to represent a technical artifact of the sequencing pipeline. Roughly uniform sequencing depth across donors was assumed in presence/absence analyses, although this assumption may not hold. In a later analysis, some 17,000 TCR beta sequences were associated with specific HLA alleles at a false discovery rate of 0.05.

For CDR1 and CDR2, the germline V gene (reference sequence) lists SEHNR and FQNEAQ. V sheds 2 bases and J sheds 2 bases, leaving 9 bases between their ends. From its cysteine to its phenylalanine, the CDR3 spans 15 amino acids. Just the 45-base CDR3 DNA is kept, in frame starting at base 1. Libraries were made using the immunoSEQ multiplex PCR assay. The multiplex PCR relied on a mix of 60 forward primers for TCR Vbeta segments and 13 reverse primers for TCR Jbeta segments. Amplification of the CDR3 region of rearranged TCR beta genes was performed with a multiplex PCR assay on genomic DNA. The amplified TCR beta libraries were sequenced on the Illumina HiSeq System as 87-base-pair reads. The authors processed their data as follows. A later analysis tallied around 87 million unique TCR beta chains across the 700 or so repertoires, and around 12 million of those chains were shared by two or more donors. To remove PCR and sequencing errors, raw reads were error-corrected and collapsed into unique sequences using a nearest-neighbor algorithm that merged closely related sequences. V, D and J gene segments were assigned by aligning CDR3 sequences to IMGT reference sequences. Each retained sequence needed at least a six-nucleotide match to both a V gene segment and a J gene segment. A rearrangement counted as productive if the CDR3 had no stop codons and remained in frame with V and J, and every other rearrangement counted as non-productive. CDR3 was defined by IMGT convention, running from the second conserved V-encoded cysteine to the conserved J-encoded phenylalanine. Sequences without an unambiguous match to a single V gene segment were excluded from the earlier analysis of several hundred of the donors. In an earlier analysis of approximately 610 of the donors, V segments were called functional above 56.7% productive rearrangements and were called segregating when the between-donor standard deviation exceeded 5%. A statistical classification framework was developed to diagnose cytomegalovirus status using the catalog of TCR beta chain sequences. V and J gene assignment, in a later analysis, came from comparing TCR nucleotide sequences with IMGT/GENE-DB human TR gene sequences. The TCRdist pipeline was used in a later analysis to assign CDR3 sequences and most-parsimonious VDJ recombination scenarios. In a later analysis, every TCR beta chain was defined by the combination of its CDR3 amino acid sequence and its V-gene family, and reads without a unique V-gene family were dropped. A later analysis removed nearly 600 highly shared, low-generation-probability nucleotide sequences to deal with suspected cross-contamination and a sequencing artifact. A later analysis calculated a clonal expansion index for each public chain from normalized within-repertoire ranks of inferred template counts. Generation probabilities in a later analysis came from a VDJ recombination model fitted to out-of-frame rearrangements, and those results were checked against IGoR. Hypergeometric tests were used in a later analysis to score TCR-TCR, TCR-HLA and TCR-CMV co-occurrence, with a repertoire-size bias correction applied to the TCR pairs. To estimate false discovery rates, a later analysis permuted the HLA or CMV assignments 20 times. A later analysis grouped co-occurring TCRs with DBSCAN, adding TCRdist sequence similarity when clustering within HLA-allele-positive subsets. Repertoires with fewer than 30,000 or more than 120,000 public chains were left out of co-occurrence clustering, as were five repertoires with anomalous nucleotide sharing. TCRdb mirrors the immuneACCESS table, restricted to in-frame sequences. Some clones are absent from its copies; in checked studies, under half trace to an unresolved V gene, and the reason for the others is unknown. Clone size and the V and J calls come from that table; the DNA yielded D and trimming. The sample table lists about 160,000 clones, roughly 80% of them with a count of one. The ten largest clones take up approximately 1.9% of the sample.

This clone was detected once. Its antigen has not been determined. Within one base of it there is no much larger clone, and no base qualities were kept. The source of this sequence is a man between 18 and 35 years old in good health and CMV-seronegative. The sample comprised PBMCs. The V and J segments used are TRBV7-9 and TRBJ2-2; TRBD1 is perhaps the D gene, given 6 matching bases. The DNA sequence is TGTGCCAGCAGCTTACAGGGGATTAACACCGGGGAGCTGTTTTTT. Translated, it reads CASSLQGINTGELFF. Full variable domain (CDR3 extended with the reference TRBV7-9 and TRBJ2-2 proteins): DTGVSQNPRHKITKRGQNVTFRCDPISEHNRLYWYRQTLGQGPEFLTYFQNEAQLEKSRLLSDRFSAERPKGSFSTLEIQRTEQGDSAMYLCASSLQGINTGELFFGEGSRLTVL.